One and the same sample provided the 23 T cell receptor beta chains below, sequenced in a study of T cell responses to AZD1222 COVID-19 vaccine (dated by TCRdb to about 2021). The time point label here, explained by the study, means: baseline before first vaccination. Read against the paper, the sample's treatment or condition label means: meningococcal conjugate vaccine given as trial control. The library was generated by the immunoSEQ multiplex PCR assay. In TCRdb, the immuneACCESS table is reduced to in-frame sequences with V and J assigned. These tables do not hold every clone; where another copy was compared, an unresolved V gene accounts for under half, and the others remain unexplained. The sample table records roughly 120,000 clones; 80% to 90% of these occur just once. The ten largest clonotypes hold 3% to 4.5% of the sample. This sample comprised peripheral blood, obtained on day 0 of MenACWY control vaccination. Source of these receptors: an adult in good health.

The gene calls are TRBV3-1 (or the pseudogene TRBV3-2) and TRBJ1-4, with TRBD1 as a possible D gene (6 bases). V lost 3 bases, J lost 4 bases, and 12 bases lay in between. CDR3 length equals 15 residues. The V gene's germline CDR1 is LGHDT and CDR2 YNNKEL (reference sequence). The CDR3 coding sequence is TGTGCCAGCAGCCACCTAGGAGGGGGTAATGAAAAACTGTTTTTT. This gives the protein CASSHLGGGNEKLFF.

The CDR3, as DNA: TGTGCCAGCAGCGTAGAGACGGGGGGGATCACAGATACGCAGTATTTT. Translating it yields CASSVETGGITDTQYF. The chain has TRBV9 and TRBJ2-3; 8 positions agree with TRBD2. The CDR3 is made up of 16 amino acids. V lost 0 bases, J lost 2 bases, and 5 bases stayed unmatched. Germline V gene sequence: CDR1 SGDLS, CDR2 YYNGEE.

The CDR3: CAINGGGVDTEAFF. DNA of the CDR3: TGTGCCATCAATGGGGGAGGGGTGGACACTGAAGCTTTCTTT. The chain employs TRBV10-3 and TRBJ1-1; D possibly corresponds to TRBD1 (5 bases). The V and J ends lost 7 bases and 3 bases respectively, with 15 bases between them. Per germline, CDR1 ENHRY and CDR2 SYGVKD. The CDR3 contains 14 residues.

V and J are TRBV5-1 and TRBJ1-4; 10 nucleotides align to TRBD1. The junction had 6 bases not matched to a gene; V was cut back by 4 bases and J by 6 bases. This CDR3 has 15 amino acids. Germline loops: CDR1 SGHRS, CDR2 YFSETQ. The CDR3 DNA follows: TGCGCCAGCAGCGTCGACAGGGGGCTCGATGAAAAACTGTTTTTT. Its translation is CASSVDRGLDEKLFF.

The J gene is TRBJ2-3, the V gene TRBV3-1 (or the pseudogene TRBV3-2); no definite D call. V lost 0 bases, J lost 2 bases, and 9 bases lay in between. Germline V gene data show CDR1 as LGHDT and CDR2 as YNNKEL (reference sequence). The CDR3 extends over 15 amino acids. The CDR3 loop is CASSQESQNTDTQYF. The CDR3 DNA follows: TGTGCCAGCAGCCAAGAGTCTCAGAACACAGATACGCAGTATTTT.

This clone was detected a few times. CDR3 sequence reads: CASSMGRAGSNQPQHF. The CDR3 coding sequence is TGTGCCAGTAGTATGGGCAGGGCCGGGAGCAATCAGCCCCAGCATTTT. The gene calls are TRBV19 and TRBJ1-5; TRBD1 is a possible D gene (5 bases). The CDR3 length is 16 residues. V was pared by 3 bases and J by 1 base, with 13 bases between. Germline V gene lookup returns CDR1 LNHDA and CDR2 SQIVND (reference sequence).

The chain links TRBV19 to TRBJ2-2; 10 bases are a match to TRBD1. V was pared by 5 bases and J by 6 bases, with 21 bases of the junction left unmatched. This CDR3 has 20 residues. CDR1 is LNHDA and CDR2 is SQIVND in the germline V gene (reference sequence). Here the CDR3 reads CASSLIGPKPGQGTPGELFF. The DNA of the CDR3 is TGTGCCAGTAGTCTTATTGGGCCTAAACCGGGACAGGGGACACCCGGGGAGCTGTTTTTT.

The J gene is TRBJ1-1, the V gene TRBV7-9; D unresolved. CDR1 is SEHNR, CDR2 FQNEAQ, per germline (reference sequence). The CDR3 spans 14 residues. Trimming took off 4 bases at V and 4 bases at J, with 13 bases between the two ends. The CDR3 coding sequence is TGTGCCAGCAGCTCCACGGACCGGGCCACTGAAGCTTTCTTT. Its translation is CASSSTDRATEAFF. Full variable domain (missing parts from reference TRBV7-9 and TRBJ1-1): DTGVSQNPRHKITKRGQNVTFRCDPISEHNRLYWYRQTLGQGPEFLTYFQNEAQLEKSRLLSDRFSAERPKGSFSTLEIQRTEQGDSAMYLCASSSTDRATEAFFGQGTRLTVV.

In this sample, this clone turned up a few times. The chain couples TRBV4-3 to TRBJ1-5; TRBD1 matches at 7 bases. The CDR3 has 15 residues. After removal of 2 bases from V and 5 bases from J, the junction contained 6 bases not matched to a gene. In germline, CDR1 is LGHNA, CDR2 YSLEER. CDR3 bases: TGCGCCAGCAGCCAACAATTGGGACAGTATCAGCCCCAGCATTTT. It codes for CASSQQLGQYQPQHF.

In nucleotides, the CDR3 is TGTGCCAGCGCTGCTAGGACAGGCAACACTGAAGCTTTCTTT. Protein product: CASAARTGNTEAFF. The chain is built from TRBV2 and TRBJ1-1; 7 positions match TRBD1. The CDR3 length is 14 residues. In germline, CDR1 is SNHLY, CDR2 FYNNEI. Unmatched junction bases numbered 8, after V lost 8 bases and J lost 2 bases.

J is TRBJ2-7 and V is TRBV14; D could derive from TRBD1 or TRBD2 (5 bases each). Looked up from germline, CDR1 is SGHDN and CDR2 is FVKESK. The CDR3 runs to 15 residues. Between the trimmed V and J ends, which lost 7 bases and 6 bases, there was a span of 22 bases. The CDR3 nucleotides are TGTGCCAGCAACCCGGGTCCGGGGCTTGGCGGCGAGCAGTACTTC. Translated, it gives CASNPGPGLGGEQYF.

V is TRBV10-3 and J is TRBJ1-5; D is undetermined. CDR1 ENHRY and CDR2 SYGVKD come from the germline V gene. Trimming left V 4 bases short and J 7 bases short, with 8 bases between. The CDR3 is 12 residues long. The CDR3 is CAISATTQPQHF. CDR3 coding DNA: TGTGCCATCAGTGCTACAACCCAGCCCCAGCATTTT.

This chain links TRBV4-2 with TRBJ1-4, with D perhaps TRBD1 (6 bases). Trimming removed 0 bases at V and 8 bases at J, with 10 bases between. Germline V gene sequence: CDR1 LGHNA, CDR2 YNFKEQ. This CDR3 is built from 14 residues. For the CDR3, the DNA is TGTGCCAGCAGCCAAGACAGGGGAGAGGAAAAACTGTTTTTT. It encodes CASSQDRGEEKLFF.

This chain connects TRBV7-9 to TRBJ2-5; 7 bases are a match to TRBD2. CDR1 is SEHNR, CDR2 FQNEAQ, per germline (reference sequence). J lost 3 bases, V lost 1 base, and 2 bases had no gene match. CDR3 size: 14 residues. The DNA of the CDR3 is TGTGCCAGCAGCTTAGTCGGACTAGAAGAGACCCAGTACTTC. This codes for CASSLVGLEETQYF.

The chain couples TRBV5-1 to TRBJ1-3; 9 positions match TRBD1. This CDR3 is 16 amino acids long. V dropped 4 bases and J dropped 2; count of bases not matched to a gene: 7. Germline V gene lookup returns CDR1 SGHRS and CDR2 YFSETQ. CDR3 loop: CASSPTGQGTGNTIYF. The CDR3 nucleotides read TGCGCCAGCAGCCCCACGGGACAGGGAACTGGAAACACCATATATTTT. Full variable domain (outside the CDR3, taken from reference TRBV5-1 and TRBJ1-3): KAGVTQTPRYLIKTRGQQVTLSCSPISGHRSVSWYQQTPGQGLQFLFEYFSETQRNKGNFPGRFSGRQFSNSRSEMNVSTLELGDSALYLCASSPTGQGTGNTIYFGEGSWLTVV.

The chain is built from TRBV6-5 and TRBJ1-1, with TRBD1 as a possible D gene (5 bases). The germline gives CDR1 MNHEY, CDR2 SVGAGI. V was cut by 5 bases and J by 1 base, with 14 bases left in between. The CDR3 runs to 15 residues. The DNA for the CDR3 is TGTGCCAGCAGTCCGCGGCTGCAGGGGAACACTGAAGCTTTCTTT. This sequence encodes CASSPRLQGNTEAFF.

The chain uses TRBV19 and TRBJ2-1; 7 nucleotides line up with TRBD1. Germline CDR1 reads LNHDA; CDR2 reads SQIVND (reference sequence). The CDR3 contains 16 residues. The V gene end was trimmed by 3 bases and the J gene end by 3 bases; junction bases not matched to a gene: 8. Here the CDR3 DNA reads TGTGCCAGTAGTATCCCCGGGACAGCCGGCTACAATGAGCAGTTCTTC. This sequence encodes CASSIPGTAGYNEQFF.

V gene TRBV27 combines with J gene TRBJ2-6; the D gene is possibly TRBD1 (6 bases). The germline CDR1 and CDR2 sequences are MNHEY and SMNVEV (reference sequence). V lost 2 bases to trimming and J lost 0 bases, with 11 bases between them. This CDR3 region has 17 residues. This CDR3 is CASSLGQSNSGANVLTF. In DNA, the CDR3 is TGTGCCAGCAGTTTAGGACAGTCCAACTCTGGGGCCAACGTCCTGACTTTC.

The gene calls are TRBV4-1 and TRBJ2-7, with 8 bases that match TRBD2. The CDR3 is 16 residues long. Germline V gene lookup returns CDR1 MGHRA and CDR2 YSYEKL. The junction had 10 bases not matched to a gene; V was cut back by 0 bases and J by 6 bases. The CDR3, as DNA: TGCGCCAGCAGCCAAGAGACCCTGCTAGCGGGTGGCGAGCAGTACTTC. This encodes CASSQETLLAGGEQYF.

This chain links TRBV5-1 with TRBJ1-2, with TRBD1 identical over 9 bases. CDR1 is SGHRS, CDR2 YFSETQ, per germline. The ends lost 4 bases at V and 5 bases at J; junction bases unmatched: 9. This CDR3 spans 15 amino acids. The CDR3 DNA sequence: TGCGCCAGCAGCATACAGGGGGCCGATATGTATGGCTACACCTTC. Translation gives CASSIQGADMYGYTF. Together with reference TRBV5-1 and TRBJ1-2, the CDR3 gives the full variable domain: KAGVTQTPRYLIKTRGQQVTLSCSPISGHRSVSWYQQTPGQGLQFLFEYFSETQRNKGNFPGRFSGRQFSNSRSEMNVSTLELGDSALYLCASSIQGADMYGYTFGSGTRLTVV.

V usage is TRBV18 and J usage is TRBJ2-2; D is ambiguous. V was shortened by 5 bases and J by 5 bases, with 6 bases between the two germline ends. The length of the CDR3 is 12 residues. Germline assignment: CDR1 KGHSH and CDR2 LQKENI. CDR3 region: CASSTSTGELFF. CDR3 nucleotide sequence: TGTGCCAGCTCAACATCTACCGGGGAGCTGTTTTTT.

The rearrangement joins TRBV27 to TRBJ1-2; TRBD1 aligns across 10 bases. With V trimmed by 5 bases and J by 8 bases, 5 bases remained unmatched. This CDR3 is built from 13 residues. Germline CDR1 reads MNHEY; CDR2 reads SMNVEV (reference sequence). CDR3 coding DNA: TGTGCCAGCAGTCCCTGGACAGGGGGAGGCTACACCTTC. Translating gives CASSPWTGGGYTF.

This chain links TRBV10-3 with TRBJ2-6; tentatively, D is TRBD1 or TRBD2 (6 bases each). CDR3 length: 21 amino acids. The germline V gene has CDR1 ENHRY and CDR2 SYGVKD. V shed 0 bases and J shed 1 base, with 22 bases lying between them. The CDR3 DNA is TGTGCCATCAGTGAGTCCAATGGGGGGCGCCTCGATTATTCTGGGGCCAACGTCCTGACTTTC. This encodes CAISESNGGRLDYSGANVLTF.